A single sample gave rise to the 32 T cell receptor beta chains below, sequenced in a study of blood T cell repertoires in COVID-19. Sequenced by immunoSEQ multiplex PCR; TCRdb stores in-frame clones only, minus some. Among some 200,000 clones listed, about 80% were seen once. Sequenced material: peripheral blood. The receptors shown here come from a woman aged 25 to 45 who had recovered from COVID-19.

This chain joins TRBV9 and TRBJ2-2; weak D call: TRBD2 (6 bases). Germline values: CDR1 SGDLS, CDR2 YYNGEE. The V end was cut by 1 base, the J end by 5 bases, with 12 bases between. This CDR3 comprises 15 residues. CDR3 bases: TGTGCCAGCAGCGTAATAACGGAGGGTACCGGGGAGCTGTTTTTT. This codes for CASSVITEGTGELFF.

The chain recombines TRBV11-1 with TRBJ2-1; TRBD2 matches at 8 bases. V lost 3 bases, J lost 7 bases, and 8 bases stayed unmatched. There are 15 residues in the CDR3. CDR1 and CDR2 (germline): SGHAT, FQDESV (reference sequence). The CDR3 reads CASSFLSGGGNEQFF. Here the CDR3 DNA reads TGTGCCAGCAGCTTTCTCTCCGGGGGGGGTAATGAGCAGTTCTTC.

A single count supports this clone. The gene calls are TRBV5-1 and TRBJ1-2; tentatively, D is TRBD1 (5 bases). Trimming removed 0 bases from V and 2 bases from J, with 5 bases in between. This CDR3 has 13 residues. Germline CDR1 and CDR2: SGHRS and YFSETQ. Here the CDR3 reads CASSLEGNYGYTF. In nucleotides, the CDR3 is TGCGCCAGCAGCTTGGAGGGGAACTATGGCTACACCTTC.

CDR3 in DNA: TGTGCCACCAGTTCCCTCGGGGCTAGCGGATACTACGAGCAGTACTTC. Translation: CATSSLGASGYYEQYF. The chain combines TRBV24-1 with TRBJ2-7; 7 positions match TRBD2. The junction had 13 bases not matched to a gene; V was cut back by 6 bases and J by 3 bases. CDR3 length: 16 amino acids. The germline gives CDR1 KGHDR, CDR2 SFDVKD.

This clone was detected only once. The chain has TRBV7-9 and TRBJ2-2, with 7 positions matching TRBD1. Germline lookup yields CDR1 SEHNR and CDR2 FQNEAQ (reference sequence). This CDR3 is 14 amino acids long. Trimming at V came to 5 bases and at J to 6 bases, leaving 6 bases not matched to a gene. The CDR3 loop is CASSRRQGPGELFF. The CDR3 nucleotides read TGTGCCAGCAGCCGACGACAGGGCCCCGGGGAGCTGTTTTTT.

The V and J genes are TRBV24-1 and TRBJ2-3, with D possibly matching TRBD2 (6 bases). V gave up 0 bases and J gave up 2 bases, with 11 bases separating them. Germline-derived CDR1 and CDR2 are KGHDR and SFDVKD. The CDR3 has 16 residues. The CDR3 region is CATSDLGRGPTDTQYF. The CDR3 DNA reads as TGTGCCACCAGTGATTTGGGGCGGGGACCCACAGATACGCAGTATTTT.

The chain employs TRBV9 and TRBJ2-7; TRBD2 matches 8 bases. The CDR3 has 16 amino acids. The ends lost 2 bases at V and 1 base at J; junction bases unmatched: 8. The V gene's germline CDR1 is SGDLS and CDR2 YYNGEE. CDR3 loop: CASSVGGAGGSYEQYF. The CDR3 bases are TGTGCCAGCAGCGTGGGAGGTGCGGGAGGATCCTACGAGCAGTACTTC. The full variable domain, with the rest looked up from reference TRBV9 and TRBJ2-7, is DSGVTQTPKHLITATGQRVTLRCSPRSGDLSVYWYQQSLDQGLQFLIQYYNGEERAKGNILERFSAQQFPDLHSELNLSSLELGDSALYFCASSVGGAGGSYEQYFGPGTRLTVT.

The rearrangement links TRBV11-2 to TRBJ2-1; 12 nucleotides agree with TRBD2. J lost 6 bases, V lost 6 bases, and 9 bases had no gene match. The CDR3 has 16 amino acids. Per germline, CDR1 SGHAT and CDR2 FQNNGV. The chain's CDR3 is CASRSSGLAGTNEQFF. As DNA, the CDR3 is TGTGCCAGCAGGTCGAGTGGACTAGCGGGGACCAATGAGCAGTTCTTC.

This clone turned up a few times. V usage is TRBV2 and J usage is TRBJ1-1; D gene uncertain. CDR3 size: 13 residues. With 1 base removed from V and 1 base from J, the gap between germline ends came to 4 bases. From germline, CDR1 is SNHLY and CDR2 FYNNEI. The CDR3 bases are TGTGCCAGCAGTGAAGGAGGGAACACTGAAGCTTTCTTT. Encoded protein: CASSEGGNTEAFF. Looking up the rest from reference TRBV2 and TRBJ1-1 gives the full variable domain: EPEVTQTPSHQVTQMGQEVILRCVPISNHLYFYWYRQILGQKVEFLVSFYNNEISEKSEIFDDQFSVERPDGSNFTLKIRSTKLEDSAMYFCASSEGGNTEAFFGQGTRLTVV.

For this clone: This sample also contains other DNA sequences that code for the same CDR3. CDR3 sequence (DNA): TGTGCTAGTGGTTTGCGGGGGAATAGCAATCAGCCCCAGCATTTT. Its protein product is CASGLRGNSNQPQHF. The rearrangement links TRBV12-5 to TRBJ1-5; possibly TRBD1 for D (5 bases). Trimming removed 2 bases from V and 0 bases from J, with 8 bases in between. The germline V gene has CDR1 LGHNT and CDR2 FRNRAP. The CDR3 length is 15 residues.

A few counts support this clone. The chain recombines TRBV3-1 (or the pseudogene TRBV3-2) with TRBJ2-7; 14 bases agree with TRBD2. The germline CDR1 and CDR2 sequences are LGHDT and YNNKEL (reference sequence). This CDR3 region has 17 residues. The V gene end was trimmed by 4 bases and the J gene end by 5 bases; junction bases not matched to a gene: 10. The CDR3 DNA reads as TGTGCCAGCAGCCGCGGAATCGGGACTAGCGGGAGTAACGAGCAGTACTTC. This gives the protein CASSRGIGTSGSNEQYF.

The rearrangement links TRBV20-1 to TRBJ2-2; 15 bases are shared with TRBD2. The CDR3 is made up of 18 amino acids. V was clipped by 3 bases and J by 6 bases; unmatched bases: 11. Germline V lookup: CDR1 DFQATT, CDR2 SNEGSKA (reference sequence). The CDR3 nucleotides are TGCAGTGCTAGTGGACGGACTAGCGGGAGGGCCTTATCCGGGGAGCTGTTTTTT. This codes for CSASGRTSGRALSGELFF.

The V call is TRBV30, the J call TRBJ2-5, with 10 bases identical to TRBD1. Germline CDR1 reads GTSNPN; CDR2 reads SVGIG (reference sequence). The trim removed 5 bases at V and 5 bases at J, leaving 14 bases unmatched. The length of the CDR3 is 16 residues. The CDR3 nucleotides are TGTGCCTGGCTCAAAATTCAGGGACAGGGGTGGGAGACCCAGTACTTC. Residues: CAWLKIQGQGWETQYF.

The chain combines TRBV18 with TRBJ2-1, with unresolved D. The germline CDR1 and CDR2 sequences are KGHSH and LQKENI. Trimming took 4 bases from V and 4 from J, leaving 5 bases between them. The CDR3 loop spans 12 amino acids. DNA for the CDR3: TGTGCCAGCTCACTTAGATACAATGAGCAGTTCTTC. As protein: CASSLRYNEQFF.

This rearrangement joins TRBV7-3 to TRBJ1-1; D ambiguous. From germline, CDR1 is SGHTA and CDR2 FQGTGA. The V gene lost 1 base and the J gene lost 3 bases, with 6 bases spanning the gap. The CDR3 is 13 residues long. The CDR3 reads CASSLKRDTEAFF. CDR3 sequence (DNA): TGTGCCAGCAGCTTAAAGCGTGACACTGAAGCTTTCTTT.

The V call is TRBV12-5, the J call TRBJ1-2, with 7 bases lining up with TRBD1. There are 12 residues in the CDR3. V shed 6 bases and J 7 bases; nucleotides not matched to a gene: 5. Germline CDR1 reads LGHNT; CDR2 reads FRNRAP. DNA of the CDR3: TGTGCTAGTGGCAGGGGGAGGTTTGGCTACACCTTC. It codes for CASGRGRFGYTF.

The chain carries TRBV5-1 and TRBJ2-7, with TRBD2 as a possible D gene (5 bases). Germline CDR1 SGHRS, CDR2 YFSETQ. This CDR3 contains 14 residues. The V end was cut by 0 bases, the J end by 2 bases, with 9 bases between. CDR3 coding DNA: TGCGCCAGCAGCTTGGGGGGAGATCCCTACGAGCAGTACTTC. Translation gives CASSLGGDPYEQYF.

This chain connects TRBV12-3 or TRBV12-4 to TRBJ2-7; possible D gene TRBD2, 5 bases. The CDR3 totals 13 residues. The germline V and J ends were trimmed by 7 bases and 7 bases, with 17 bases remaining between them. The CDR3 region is CASTLTGRWEQYF. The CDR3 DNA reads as TGTGCCAGCACCCTAACGGGAAGGTGGGAGCAGTACTTC.

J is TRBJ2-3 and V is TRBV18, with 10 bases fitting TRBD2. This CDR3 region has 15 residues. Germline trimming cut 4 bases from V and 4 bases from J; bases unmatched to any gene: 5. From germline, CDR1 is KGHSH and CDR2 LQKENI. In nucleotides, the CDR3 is TGTGCCAGCTCACTCGGACTAGCGGAGTCAGATACGCAGTATTTT. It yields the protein CASSLGLAESDTQYF.

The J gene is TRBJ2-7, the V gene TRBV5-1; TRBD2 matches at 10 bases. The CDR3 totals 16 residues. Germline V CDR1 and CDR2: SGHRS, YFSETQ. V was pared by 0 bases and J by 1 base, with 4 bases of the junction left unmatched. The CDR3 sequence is CASSLAGTSVSYEQYF. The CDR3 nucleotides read TGCGCCAGCAGCTTGGCGGGGACTAGCGTTTCCTACGAGCAGTACTTC. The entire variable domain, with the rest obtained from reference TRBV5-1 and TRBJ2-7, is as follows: KAGVTQTPRYLIKTRGQQVTLSCSPISGHRSVSWYQQTPGQGLQFLFEYFSETQRNKGNFPGRFSGRQFSNSRSEMNVSTLELGDSALYLCASSLAGTSVSYEQYFGPGTRLTVT.

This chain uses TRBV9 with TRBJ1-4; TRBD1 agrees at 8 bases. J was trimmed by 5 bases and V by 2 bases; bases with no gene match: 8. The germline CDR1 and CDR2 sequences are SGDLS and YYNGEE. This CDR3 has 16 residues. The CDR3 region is CASSVDRGVGNEKLFF. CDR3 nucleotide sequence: TGTGCCAGCAGCGTCGACAGGGGTGTTGGGAATGAAAAACTGTTTTTT.

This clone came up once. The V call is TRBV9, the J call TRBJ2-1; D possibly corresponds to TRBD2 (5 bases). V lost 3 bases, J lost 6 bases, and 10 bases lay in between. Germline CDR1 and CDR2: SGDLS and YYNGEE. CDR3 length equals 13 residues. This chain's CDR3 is CASSGGLSNEQFF. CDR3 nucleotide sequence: TGTGCCAGCAGCGGAGGGCTTTCCAATGAGCAGTTCTTC.

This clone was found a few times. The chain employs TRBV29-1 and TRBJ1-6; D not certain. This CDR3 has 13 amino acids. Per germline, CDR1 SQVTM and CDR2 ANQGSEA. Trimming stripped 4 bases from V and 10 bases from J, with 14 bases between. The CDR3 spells CSVGHSQSSPLHF. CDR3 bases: TGCAGCGTTGGGCACAGTCAGAGCTCACCCCTCCACTTT.

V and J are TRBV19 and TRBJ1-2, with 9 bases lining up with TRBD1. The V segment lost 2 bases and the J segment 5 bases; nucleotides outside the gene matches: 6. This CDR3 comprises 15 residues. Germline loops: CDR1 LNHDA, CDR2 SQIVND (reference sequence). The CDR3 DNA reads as TGTGCCAGTAGTATACCGGGACAGGGAGTGTATGGCTACACCTTC. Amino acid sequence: CASSIPGQGVYGYTF.

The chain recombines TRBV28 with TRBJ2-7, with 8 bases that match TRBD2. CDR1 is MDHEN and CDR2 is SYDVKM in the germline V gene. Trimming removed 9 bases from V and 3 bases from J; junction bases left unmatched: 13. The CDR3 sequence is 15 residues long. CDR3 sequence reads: CASRRTGTRDYEQYF. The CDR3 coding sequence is TGTGCCAGTCGAAGAACCGGGACTAGGGACTACGAGCAGTACTTC.

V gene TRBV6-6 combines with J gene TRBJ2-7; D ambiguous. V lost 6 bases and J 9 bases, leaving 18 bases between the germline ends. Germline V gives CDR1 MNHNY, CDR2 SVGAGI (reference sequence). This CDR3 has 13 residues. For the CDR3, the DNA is TGTGCCAGCAGCCTAATTCGAGAAAGTGGGCAGTACTTC. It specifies CASSLIRESGQYF.

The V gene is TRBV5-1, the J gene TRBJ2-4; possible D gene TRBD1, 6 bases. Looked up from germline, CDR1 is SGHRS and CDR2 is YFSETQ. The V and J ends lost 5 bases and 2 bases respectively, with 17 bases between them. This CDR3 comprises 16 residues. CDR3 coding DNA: TGCGCCAGCAGACCTACAGGGTGGGATCCCAAAAACATTCAGTACTTC. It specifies CASRPTGWDPKNIQYF.

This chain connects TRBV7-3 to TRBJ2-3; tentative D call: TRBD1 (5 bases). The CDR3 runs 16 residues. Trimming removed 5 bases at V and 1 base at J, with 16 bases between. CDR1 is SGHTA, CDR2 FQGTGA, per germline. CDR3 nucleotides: TGTGCCAGCAGCCCTATAGGGCAAGGGGGCACAGATACGCAGTATTTT. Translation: CASSPIGQGGTDTQYF.

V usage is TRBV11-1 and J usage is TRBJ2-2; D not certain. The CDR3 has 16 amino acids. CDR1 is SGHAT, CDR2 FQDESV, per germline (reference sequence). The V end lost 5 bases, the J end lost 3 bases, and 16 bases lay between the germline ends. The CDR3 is CASSNVKLLHTGELFF. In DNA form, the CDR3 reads TGTGCCAGCAGCAACGTTAAGCTCCTACACACCGGGGAGCTGTTTTTT.

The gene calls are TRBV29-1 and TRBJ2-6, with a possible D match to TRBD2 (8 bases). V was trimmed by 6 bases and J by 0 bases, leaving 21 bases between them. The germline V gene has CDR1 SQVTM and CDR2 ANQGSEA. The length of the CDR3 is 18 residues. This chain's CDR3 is CSVSGRGQLFSGANVLTF. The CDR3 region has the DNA TGCAGCGTCTCCGGGAGGGGACAGCTATTCTCTGGGGCCAACGTCCTGACTTTC.

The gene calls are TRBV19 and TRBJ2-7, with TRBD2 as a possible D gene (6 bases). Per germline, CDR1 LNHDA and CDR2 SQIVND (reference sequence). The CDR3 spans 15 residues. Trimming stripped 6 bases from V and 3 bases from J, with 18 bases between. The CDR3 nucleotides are TGTGCCAGTAGCCTTTCTAGCGTCCTGAACTACGAGCAGTACTTC. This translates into CASSLSSVLNYEQYF. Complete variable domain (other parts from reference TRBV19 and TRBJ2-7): DGGITQSPKYLFRKEGQNVTLSCEQNLNHDAMYWYRQDPGQGLRLIYYSQIVNDFQKGDIAEGYSVSREKKESFPLTVTSAQKNPTAFYLCASSLSSVLNYEQYFGPGTRLTVT.

The CDR3: CAISESAGPTKNIQYF. CDR3 nucleotides: TGTGCCATCAGTGAGTCGGCAGGGCCGACCAAAAACATTCAGTACTTC. The chain uses TRBV10-3 and TRBJ2-4; tentatively, D is TRBD1 (5 bases). There are 16 residues in the CDR3. V lost 0 bases and J lost 2, with 11 bases in between. Germline-derived CDR1 and CDR2 are ENHRY and SYGVKD.